This record concerns one T cell receptor (beta chain) sequence. The CDR3 spans 15 residues. Germline V gene lookup returns CDR1 MNHNS and CDR2 SASEGT. V lost 2 bases and J lost 8; bases outside the gene matches: 8. The method was immunoSEQ multiplex PCR; TCRdb's version includes in-frame clones alone and lacks a portion of them. The table includes about 260,000 clones, over 70% detected once. The data were taken from a study of blood T cell repertoires in COVID-19. Sequenced sample: peripheral blood. J is TRBJ2-1 and V is TRBV6-1, with 8 nucleotides matching TRBD2. This TCR was sampled from a woman aged 40-49 years who had recovered from COVID-19. CDR3 amino acids: CASSEWKRGLDEQFF. CDR3 nucleotides: TGTGCCAGCAGTGAATGGAAGCGGGGGCTCGATGAGCAGTTCTTC.